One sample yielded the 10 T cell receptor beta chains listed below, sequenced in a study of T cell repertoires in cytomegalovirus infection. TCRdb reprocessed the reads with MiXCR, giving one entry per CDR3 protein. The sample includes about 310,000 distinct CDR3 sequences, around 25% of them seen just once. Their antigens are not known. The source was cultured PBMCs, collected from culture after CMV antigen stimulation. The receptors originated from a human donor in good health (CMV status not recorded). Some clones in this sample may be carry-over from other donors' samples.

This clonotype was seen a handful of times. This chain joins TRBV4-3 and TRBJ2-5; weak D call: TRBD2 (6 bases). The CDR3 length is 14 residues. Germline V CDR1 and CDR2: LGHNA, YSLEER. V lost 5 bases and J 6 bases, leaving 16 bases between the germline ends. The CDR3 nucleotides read TGCGCCAGCAGCATTCGGGCCGGAGGGCAGACCCAGTACTTC. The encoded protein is CASSIRAGGQTQYF.

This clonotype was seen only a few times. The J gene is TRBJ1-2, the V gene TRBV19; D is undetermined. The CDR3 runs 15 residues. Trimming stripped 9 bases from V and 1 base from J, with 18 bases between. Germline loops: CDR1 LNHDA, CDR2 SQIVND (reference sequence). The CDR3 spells CASRVRGRDNYGYTF. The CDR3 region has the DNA TGTGCCAGCCGAGTACGCGGGAGGGATAACTATGGCTACACCTTC.

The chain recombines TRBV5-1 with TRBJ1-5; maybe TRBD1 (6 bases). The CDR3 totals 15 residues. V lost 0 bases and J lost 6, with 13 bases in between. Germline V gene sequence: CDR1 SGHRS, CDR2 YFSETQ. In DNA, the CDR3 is TGCGCCAGCAGCTTGGGGACAGAAGGTACTCAGCCCCAGCATTTT. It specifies CASSLGTEGTQPQHF.

The CDR3 loop is CSVEIGGGAGYTF. The CDR3 DNA reads TGCAGCGTTGAAATTGGAGGGGGCGCGGGCTACACCTTC. This chain uses TRBV29-1 with TRBJ1-2; TRBD1 matches at 7 bases. V shed 2 bases, J shed 8 bases, and the junction held 8 bases outside the gene matches. This CDR3 has 13 residues. The germline gives CDR1 SQVTM, CDR2 ANQGSEA.

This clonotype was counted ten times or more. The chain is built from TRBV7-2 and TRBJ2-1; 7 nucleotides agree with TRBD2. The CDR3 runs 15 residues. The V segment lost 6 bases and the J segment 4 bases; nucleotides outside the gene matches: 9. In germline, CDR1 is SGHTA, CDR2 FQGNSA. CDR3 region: CASSPTSVGYNEQFF. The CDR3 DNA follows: TGTGCCAGCAGTCCTACTAGCGTCGGGTACAATGAGCAGTTCTTC.

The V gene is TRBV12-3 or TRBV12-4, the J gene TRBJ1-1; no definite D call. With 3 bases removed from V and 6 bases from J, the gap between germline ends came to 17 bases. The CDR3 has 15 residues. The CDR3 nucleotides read TGTGCCAGCAGTTTGGCAACCCCGGGGAGCGCTGAAGCTTTCTTT. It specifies CASSLATPGSAEAFF.

CDR3 bases: TGTGCCAGCAGTTTCCAGGGGGCCGGAGAGACCCAGTACTTC. Encoded protein: CASSFQGAGETQYF. V and J are TRBV6-6 and TRBJ2-5; TRBD1 matches at 8 bases. Germline lookup yields CDR1 MNHNY and CDR2 SVGAGI (reference sequence). The CDR3 totals 14 residues. With 4 bases clipped from V and 4 bases from J, the junction kept 5 bases outside the gene matches.

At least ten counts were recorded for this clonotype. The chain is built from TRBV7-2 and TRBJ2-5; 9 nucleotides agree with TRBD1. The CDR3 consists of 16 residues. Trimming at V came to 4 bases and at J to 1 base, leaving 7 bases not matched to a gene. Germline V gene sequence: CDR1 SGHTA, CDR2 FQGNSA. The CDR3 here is CASSSPGTGIQETQYF. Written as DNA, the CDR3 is TGTGCCAGCAGCTCCCCCGGGACAGGGATCCAAGAGACCCAGTACTTC.

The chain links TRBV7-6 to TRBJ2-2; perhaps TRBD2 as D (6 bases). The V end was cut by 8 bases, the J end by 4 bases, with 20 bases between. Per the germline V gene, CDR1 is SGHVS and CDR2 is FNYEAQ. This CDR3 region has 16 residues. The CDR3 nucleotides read TGTGCCAGCGGACTACAGGCGTCCCGGGGCACCGGGGAGCTGTTTTTT. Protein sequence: CASGLQASRGTGELFF.

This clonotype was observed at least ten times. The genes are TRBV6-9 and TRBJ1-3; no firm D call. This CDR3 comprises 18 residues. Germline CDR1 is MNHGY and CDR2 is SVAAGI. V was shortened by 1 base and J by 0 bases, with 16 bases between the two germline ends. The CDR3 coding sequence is TGTGCCAGCAGTTATTGGTACGTCGGCAAAGGCTCTGGAAACACCATATATTTT. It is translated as CASSYWYVGKGSGNTIYF.